This T cell receptor (beta chain) was observed in a study of coeliac disease. This clone is a singleton in its sample. Antigen specificity is unknown. The CDR3 runs 16 residues. V lost 10 bases and J 2 bases, leaving 22 bases between the germline ends. Germline-derived CDR1 and CDR2 are KGHSH and LQKENI. Findings of the study overall: Active celiac intraepithelial and lamina propria samples had lower TRB and TRG clonality than control samples.

Sequenced by immunoSEQ multiplex PCR; TCRdb stores in-frame clones only, minus some. The top ten hold 20% of the sample, which has fewer than 10,000 clones, around 66% seen once. The chain is built from TRBV18 and TRBJ2-3, with D perhaps matching TRBD1 (6 bases). Sequences were obtained from lamina propria lymphocytes from the gut. The sequence was obtained from a woman aged 55-69 years with celiac disease. The CDR3 sequence is CATSGSLGGATDTQYF. The CDR3 nucleotides are TGTGCCACTTCGGGGTCGCTTGGGGGCGCCACAGATACGCAGTATTTT.